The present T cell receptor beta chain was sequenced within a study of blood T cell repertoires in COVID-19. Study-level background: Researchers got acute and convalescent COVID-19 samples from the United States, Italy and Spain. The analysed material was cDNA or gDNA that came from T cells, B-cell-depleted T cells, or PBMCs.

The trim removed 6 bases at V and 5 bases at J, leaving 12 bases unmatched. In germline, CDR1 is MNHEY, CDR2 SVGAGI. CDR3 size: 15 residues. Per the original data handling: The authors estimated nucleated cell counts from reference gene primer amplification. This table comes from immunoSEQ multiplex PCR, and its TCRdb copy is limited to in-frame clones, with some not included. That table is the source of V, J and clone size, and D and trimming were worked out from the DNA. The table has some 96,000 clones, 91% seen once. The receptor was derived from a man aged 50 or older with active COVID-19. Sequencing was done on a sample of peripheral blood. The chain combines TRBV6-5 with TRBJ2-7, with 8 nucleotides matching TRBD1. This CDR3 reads CASSTGQGGFDEQYF. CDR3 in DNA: TGTGCCAGCAGCACTGGACAGGGTGGTTTTGACGAGCAGTACTTC.